This TCR beta chain was recorded in a study of T cells in Graves' hyperthyroidism and ophthalmopathy. This CDR3 has 11 residues. Looked up from germline, CDR1 is SGHTA and CDR2 is FQGNSA. Between the trimmed V and J ends, which lost 9 bases and 4 bases, there was a span of 8 bases. Pregnant or lactating patients were excluded, as were those with uncontrolled infection or other autoimmune disease. Clinical symptoms, serum thyroxine and TRAb, thyroid ultrasound and orbital computed tomography together formed the diagnostic basis. RNA transcripts gave rise to amplified TCR beta CDR3 regions. The study used the HTBI primer set for a first-round RT-PCR of the TCR CDR3. TCRdb re-analysed the multiplex PCR reads in MiXCR, keeping a single row per CDR3 protein. The sample includes about 560,000 distinct CDR3 sequences, 15% to 17% of them seen just once. Overall study findings and caveats: Blood also held most thyroid clonotypes expanded beyond 0.001.

In regard to this clonotype: Its antigen remains unknown.

This TCR was recovered from a woman aged 25 to 39 with Graves' hyperthyroidism. Input material: blood. The gene calls are TRBV7-2 and TRBJ2-3, with D perhaps matching TRBD1 (5 bases). The CDR3 DNA follows: TGTGCCAGTCCAGGGTCAGATACGCAGTATTTT. It is translated as CASPGSDTQYF.